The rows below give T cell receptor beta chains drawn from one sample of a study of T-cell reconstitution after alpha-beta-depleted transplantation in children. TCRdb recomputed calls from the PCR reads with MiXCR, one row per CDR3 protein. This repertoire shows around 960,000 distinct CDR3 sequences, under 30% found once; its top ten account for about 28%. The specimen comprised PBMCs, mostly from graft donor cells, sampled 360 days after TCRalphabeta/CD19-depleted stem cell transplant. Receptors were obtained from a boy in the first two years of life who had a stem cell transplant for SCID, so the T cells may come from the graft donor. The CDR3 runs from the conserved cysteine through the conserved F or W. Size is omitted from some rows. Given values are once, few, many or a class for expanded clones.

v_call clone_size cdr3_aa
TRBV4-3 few CASSQDVDGANYGYTF
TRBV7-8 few CASSFFGATAYYEQYF
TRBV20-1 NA CSATLSGRGSYNEQFF
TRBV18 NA CASSLDRRSTGNTIYF
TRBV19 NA CASRTGDTEAFF
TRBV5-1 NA CASQRGGTNTGELFF
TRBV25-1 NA CASSAGQRATPQETQYF
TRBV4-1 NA CASSQERGRQTVYGYTF
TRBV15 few CATSRASGRPEAFF
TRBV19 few CASSASEDRPVSPQHF
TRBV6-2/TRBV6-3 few CASSFLPSRVADTQYF
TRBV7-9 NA CASSLGNKPYEQYF
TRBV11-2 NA CASSSDLWNTEAFF
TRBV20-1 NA CSAQRGADTQYF
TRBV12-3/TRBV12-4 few CASSLGGGRVETQYF
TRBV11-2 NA CASSLVPTGGPPGANVLTF
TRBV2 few CASSEPRVNLNNEQFF
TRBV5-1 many CASSFVGPEETQYF
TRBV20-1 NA CSGLQSNQPQHF
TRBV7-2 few CASRSPGTDSYEQYF
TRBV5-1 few CASSLPALEASPLHF
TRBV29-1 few CSVGGRHYNEQFF
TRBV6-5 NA CASSYSRGPDQPQHF
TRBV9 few CASSSPGLRSSYNEQFF
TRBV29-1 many CSVASIDYNEQFF
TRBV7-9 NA CASSRTTIDEKLFF
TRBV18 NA CASSPNTGGYGYTF
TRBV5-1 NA CASSLSAGTDTEAFF